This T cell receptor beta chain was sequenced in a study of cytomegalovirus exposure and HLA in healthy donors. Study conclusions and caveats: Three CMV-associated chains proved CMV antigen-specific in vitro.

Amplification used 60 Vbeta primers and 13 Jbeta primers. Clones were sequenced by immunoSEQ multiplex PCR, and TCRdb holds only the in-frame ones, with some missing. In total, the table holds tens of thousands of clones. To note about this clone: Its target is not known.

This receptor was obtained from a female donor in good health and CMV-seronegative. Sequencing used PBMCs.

The CDR3 bases are TGTGCCAGCAGTGAAGGCTCGGGAAGGCTAGCGGGAGATGAGCAGTTCTTC. It yields the protein CASSEGSGRLAGDEQFF. This chain uses TRBV2 with TRBJ2-1; 10 bases match TRBD2. With 1 base clipped from V and 8 bases from J, the junction kept 11 bases outside the gene matches. The CDR3 spans 17 residues. In germline, CDR1 is SNHLY, CDR2 FYNNEI.